This is a list of T cell receptor beta chains from one sample in a study of cytomegalovirus exposure and HLA in healthy donors. Only in-frame clones appear in the TCRdb table, and some are missing; sequencing was by immunoSEQ multiplex PCR. Counted here are around 99,000 clones, just under 70% occurring once; the ten biggest clones make up 4.5% to 5.5%. The source material was PBMCs. These TCRs come from an older woman in good health and CMV-seropositive. Each CDR3 is given with its conserved first and last residue. Each record gives: V gene, J gene, CDR3 protein.

>TRBV30|TRBJ2-7
CAWTRGYEQYF
>TRBV29-1|TRBJ1-2
CSVEIGQGSYGYTF
>TRBV7-2|TRBJ2-7
CASSTGTSPYEQYF
>TRBV9|TRBJ2-6
CASSVGPGDLGANVLTF
>TRBV7-3|TRBJ1-1
CASSWNSGNTEAFF
>TRBV9|TRBJ2-5
CASSVDSGLPETQYF
>TRBV19|TRBJ2-6
CASTDSTTGLGTGANVLTF
>TRBV11-2|TRBJ1-1
CASGQGGMNTEAFF
>TRBV29-1|TRBJ2-7
CSVEDQGVSGEQYF
>TRBV6-6|TRBJ2-7
CASSYPLAGEQYF
>TRBV7-2|TRBJ2-7
CASSPSVGPWEQYF
>TRBV18|TRBJ1-1
CASSLTALNTEAFF
>TRBV4-2|TRBJ2-7
CASSQVGGGGSYEQYF
>TRBV7-2|TRBJ2-7
CASSPRSKTYEQYF
>TRBV20-1|TRBJ1-2
CSARTPDGYTF
>TRBV6-1|TRBJ1-2
CASSERTGFDYGYTF
>TRBV12-5|TRBJ1-5
CASGLRDINQPQHF
>TRBV7-2|TRBJ2-2
CASSRGSSGGAGELFF
>TRBV10-2|TRBJ1-5
CASRPVGQNQPQHF
>TRBV18|TRBJ2-1
CASSPPRYLEEQFF
>TRBV6-5|TRBJ2-1
CASSSSGTSGYNEQFF
>TRBV6-6|TRBJ1-4
CASSAPGQGIEKLFF
>TRBV6-1|TRBJ2-1
CASTRGMTYNEQFF
>TRBV5-1|TRBJ1-1
CASSLDPQGNTEAFF
>TRBV6-1|TRBJ1-4
CASSAYRAFNEKLFF
>TRBV6-5|TRBJ2-1
CASSYSITGNEQFF
>TRBV5-8|TRBJ2-5
CASSRGETQYF
>TRBV30|TRBJ2-7
CAWSALSTYEQYF
>TRBV5-1|TRBJ1-3
CASSRNGQSSGNTIYF
>TRBV6-6|TRBJ1-4
CASRVNRATNEKLFF
>TRBV11-2|TRBJ2-1
CASSLLAGDNNEQFF
>TRBV20-1|TRBJ1-6
CSAQKGMSLHF
>TRBV5-1|TRBJ2-1
CASSLAGGAGYNEQFF
>TRBV7-6|TRBJ2-1
CASSLALAAADEQFF
>TRBV30|TRBJ2-5
CAWSVQSEQYF
>TRBV30|TRBJ1-5
CAWSVQSNQPQHF
>TRBV5-1|TRBJ1-2
CASSSPVRGRVGYTF
>TRBV18|TRBJ2-2
CASSPTQSTGELFF
>TRBV18|TRBJ2-5
CASSPSSGGKETQYF
>TRBV5-1|TRBJ1-2
CASSLFSQGVRGYTF
>TRBV30|TRBJ1-4
CACGRGNDEKLFF
>TRBV25-1|TRBJ1-5
CASSRTGNQPQHF
>TRBV7-9|TRBJ2-5
CASSLFGQGRPGETQYF
>TRBV4-3|TRBJ1-5
CASSPDRALGLQHF
>TRBV4-2|TRBJ2-5
CASSQDSNSGETQYF
>TRBV7-2|TRBJ2-5
CASSFGVRVGAQYF
>TRBV7-2|TRBJ2-2
CASSLGTSGITGELFF